This T cell receptor beta chain derives from a study of Ad26.COV2.S vaccination and SARS-CoV-2 variants. Deletions cut 3 bases from V and 2 bases from J, with 11 bases between. The CDR3 totals 14 residues. Germline V gives CDR1 LGHDT, CDR2 YNNKEL (reference sequence). Described treatment: about 20 received Ad26.COV2.S at low or high dose, single or two shots; a few received placebo; per-sample allocation not given. At day 63 after the first vaccine or placebo injection, samples were drawn. The protocol was immunoSEQ multiplex PCR, while the TCRdb copy is restricted to in-frame clones and leaves out a portion. The data show some 400,000 clones, with around 89% seen just once and 1.5% to 2% held by the top ten.

This specimen consisted of peripheral blood, obtained in a trial of Ad26.COV2.S vaccine versus placebo. This sequence originates from a person aged 18-65 years who received the Ad26.COV2.S COVID-19 vaccine or a placebo. This rearrangement joins TRBV3-1 (or the pseudogene TRBV3-2) to TRBJ2-7, with D uncertain. CDR3 amino acids: CASSHTPGAYEQYF. The CDR3 DNA reads as TGTGCCAGCAGCCACACTCCTGGGGCCTACGAGCAGTACTTC.